Listed here are 16 T cell receptor beta chains from one sample, sequenced in a study of blood T cell repertoires in COVID-19. Produced via immunoSEQ multiplex PCR; TCRdb's table is partial and in-frame only. The sample has approximately 300,000 clones, roughly 88% seen once; the top ten hold about 3.9%. The sample was peripheral blood. The origin of the receptors is a woman between 50 and 59 years old with active or convalescent COVID-19.

CDR3 loop: CASSLVGGGETQYF. In DNA, the CDR3 is TGTGCCAGCAGCCTAGTGGGCGGGGGGGAGACCCAGTACTTC. The chain employs TRBV11-2 and TRBJ2-5, with TRBD2 matching over 8 bases. From germline, CDR1 is SGHAT and CDR2 FQNNGV. V was pared by 5 bases and J by 5 bases, with 7 bases of the junction left unmatched. The CDR3 contains 14 residues.

The chain uses TRBV20-1 and TRBJ1-1; TRBD1 matches 7 bases. The CDR3 sequence is 9 residues long. Germline V gene sequence: CDR1 DFQATT, CDR2 SNEGSKA (reference sequence). Germline trimming cut 6 bases from V and 11 bases from J; bases unmatched to any gene: 3. CDR3 region: CSAEGQAFF. The CDR3 bases are TGCAGTGCCGAGGGACAGGCTTTCTTT.

The chain joins TRBV21-1 to TRBJ2-1; TRBD2 was called by the table and not checked on the DNA. TRBV21-1 is designated a pseudogene. This CDR3 has 16 amino acids. The CDR3 spells CASSPRELAGAGEQFF. CDR3 nucleotide sequence: TGTGCCAGCAGCCCCCGGGAACTAGCGGGAGCGGGTGAGCAGTTCTTC.

The V call is TRBV6-2 or TRBV6-3, the J call TRBJ2-7, with 7 bases aligning to TRBD2. The ends lost 4 bases at V and 2 bases at J; junction bases unmatched: 8. The CDR3 extends over 15 amino acids. Germline CDR1 reads MNHEY; CDR2 reads SVGEGT. The CDR3 protein is CASSSYLADTYEQYF. The CDR3 DNA sequence: TGTGCCAGCAGTTCTTACCTAGCGGATACCTACGAGCAGTACTTC.

The chain recombines TRBV6-2 or TRBV6-3 with TRBJ2-2; 7 bases align to TRBD1. Germline CDR1 and CDR2: MNHEY and SVGEGT. The CDR3 covers 16 residues. V lost 0 bases, J lost 8 bases, and 9 bases stayed unmatched. The CDR3 sequence: CASSYSYRGLAGELFF. CDR3 in DNA: TGTGCCAGCAGTTACTCGTATAGGGGGCTGGCGGGGGAGCTGTTTTTT.

The CDR3 region is CASSQDARGYGEQFF. Here the CDR3 DNA reads TGTGCCAGCAGCCAAGATGCGCGGGGCTACGGGGAGCAGTTCTTC. The rearrangement links TRBV14 to TRBJ2-1, with D perhaps TRBD2 (6 bases). Germline CDR1 is SGHDN and CDR2 is FVKESK. There are 15 residues in the CDR3. Deletions cut 0 bases from V and 10 bases from J, with 16 bases between.

The chain employs TRBV10-2 and TRBJ2-2, with 9 positions matching TRBD2. The germline V gene has CDR1 WSHSY and CDR2 SAAADI. The V and J ends lost 2 bases and 6 bases, in that order; junction bases with no gene match: 7. This CDR3 is 16 amino acids long. The CDR3 region is CASSERGLAGSGELFF. CDR3 DNA: TGCGCCAGCAGTGAGAGGGGGCTAGCGGGGTCCGGGGAGCTGTTTTTT.

This CDR3 reads CASSQGTRGSSYEQYF. The CDR3 region has the DNA TGCGCCAGCAGCCAGGGGACAAGGGGAAGCTCCTACGAGCAGTACTTC. This rearrangement joins TRBV4-3 to TRBJ2-7; possible D gene TRBD1, 6 bases. The germline gives CDR1 LGHNA, CDR2 YSLEER. The V and J ends lost 3 bases and 0 bases respectively, with 15 bases between them. This CDR3 has 16 amino acids.

The chain carries TRBV19 and TRBJ2-3; 9 bases are shared with TRBD1. The germline CDR1 and CDR2 sequences are LNHDA and SQIVND (reference sequence). The CDR3 is made up of 17 amino acids. Losses at the gene ends were 5 bases for V and 5 bases for J; bases not matched to a gene: 14. CDR3 sequence (DNA): TGTGCCAGTAGTGGGACAGGGACCCATAGTATTAGAGATACGCAGTATTTT. It encodes CASSGTGTHSIRDTQYF.

On this clone itself: Mismatch with germline at one junction end may stem from a read error. The identical CDR3 is also encoded by other nucleotide sequences in the sample. This rearrangement joins TRBV27 to TRBJ1-1; D might be TRBD1 (5 bases). The CDR3 is 14 amino acids. The germline gives CDR1 MNHEY, CDR2 SMNVEV (reference sequence). CDR3 amino acids: CASGFGRGGTEAFF. CDR3 in DNA: TGTGCCAGCGGTTTTGGGAGGGGTGGAACTGAAGCTTTCTTT.

V usage is TRBV10-3 and J usage is TRBJ1-1; 9 positions agree with TRBD1. The trim removed 6 bases at V and 6 bases at J, leaving 11 bases unmatched. This CDR3 is 15 amino acids long. CDR1 and CDR2 (germline): ENHRY, SYGVKD. The CDR3 DNA is TGTGCCATCAGCCCGACCGGGACAGGGATTTCTGAAGCTTTCTTT. Its protein is CAISPTGTGISEAFF.

V and J are TRBV28 and TRBJ2-1; 12 nucleotides match TRBD2. CDR3 length equals 18 residues. V was clipped by 6 bases and J by 5 bases; unmatched bases: 14. The V gene's germline CDR1 is MDHEN and CDR2 SYDVKM. CDR3 residues: CASRGRGLAGMVDNEQFF. DNA for the CDR3: TGTGCCAGCAGAGGGCGCGGACTAGCGGGAATGGTAGACAATGAGCAGTTCTTC.

The gene calls are TRBV30 and TRBJ1-2, with D tentatively TRBD1 (5 bases). CDR3 length: 12 residues. Per germline, CDR1 GTSNPN and CDR2 SVGIG (reference sequence). V lost 0 bases and J lost 8, with 10 bases in between. DNA for the CDR3: TGTGCCTGGAGTGTACGGGGGTGGGGCTACACCTTC. Its protein product is CAWSVRGWGYTF.

V usage is TRBV4-3 and J usage is TRBJ1-2, with D perhaps matching TRBD1 (5 bases). Trimming removed 0 bases at V and 0 bases at J, with 8 bases between. The CDR3 extends over 15 amino acids. Germline V gives CDR1 LGHNA, CDR2 YSLEER. The CDR3 region has the DNA TGCGCCAGCAGCCAAGAAAGGGGATCTAACTATGGCTACACCTTC. Protein: CASSQERGSNYGYTF.

The chain recombines TRBV18 with TRBJ1-2; 10 nucleotides align to TRBD1. The CDR3 contains 18 residues. In germline, CDR1 is KGHSH, CDR2 LQKENI. Unmatched junction bases numbered 10, after V lost 2 bases and J lost 1 base. The CDR3 reads CASSPSGTGAGVNYGYTF. For the CDR3, the DNA is TGTGCCAGCTCACCATCCGGGACAGGGGCTGGAGTTAACTATGGCTACACCTTC.

The J gene is TRBJ1-3, the V gene TRBV7-9, with 8 bases aligning to TRBD1. V shed 5 bases and J 5 bases; nucleotides not matched to a gene: 8. The CDR3 is 15 residues long. Per the germline V gene, CDR1 is SEHNR and CDR2 is FQNEAQ (reference sequence). The CDR3 protein is CASSRTGGWRNTIYF. In nucleotides, the CDR3 is TGTGCCAGCAGCAGAACAGGGGGATGGAGAAACACCATATATTTT.